A selection of T cell receptor beta chains follows, all from one sample in a study of early T cells in non-severe SARS-CoV-2 infection. TCRdb called the 5' RACE reads again in MiXCR, with one record for every CDR3 protein. The profile shows over 55,000 distinct CDR3 sequences, roughly a tenth of them singletons. The sample was whole blood. These receptors were taken from an adult who was a healthcare worker with PCR-confirmed SARS-CoV-2 infection or an uninfected control (not recorded which). Both conserved end residues are part of each CDR3. A D gene is named only where the DNA matches it firmly. For some rows the clone size is stated as once, few or many, or as a class when expanded; others skip it.

V: TRBV20-1; D: -; J: TRBJ1-1; size: few; CDR3: CSAPISGAGTEAFF; DNA: TGCAGTGCCCCGATTTCAGGGGCCGGCACTGAAGCTTTCTTT
V: TRBV4-1; D: TRBD2; J: TRBJ2-3; size: few; CDR3: CASSQGLAGGGSTDTQYF; DNA: TGCGCCAGCAGCCAAGGGCTAGCGGGGGGGGGAAGCACAGATACGCAGTATTTT
V: TRBV7-3; D: TRBD2; J: TRBJ2-2; size: -; CDR3: CASRLGTSNTGELFF; DNA: TGTGCCAGCAGACTGGGGACTAGCAACACCGGGGAGCTGTTTTTT
V: TRBV7-3; D: TRBD1; J: TRBJ1-5; size: many; CDR3: CASSLEGGTDQPQHF; DNA: TGTGCCAGCAGCTTGGAAGGGGGCACCGATCAGCCCCAGCATTTT
V: TRBV4-2; D: -; J: TRBJ1-1; size: many; CDR3: CASSQDINREEAFF; DNA: TGTGCCAGCAGCCAGGATATCAACAGGGAAGAAGCTTTCTTT
V: TRBV12-3/TRBV12-4; D: -; J: TRBJ1-3; size: few; CDR3: CASSLGAYSTIYF; DNA: TGTGCCAGCAGTTTAGGGGCCTATAGCACCATATATTTT
V: TRBV9; D: TRBD1; J: TRBJ1-2; size: -; CDR3: CASSAVKTGDYTF; DNA: TGTGCCAGCAGCGCAGTAAAGACAGGGGACTACACCTTC
V: TRBV24-1; D: -; J: TRBJ2-5; size: many; CDR3: CATSGDGWYQETQYF; DNA: TGTGCCACCTCCGGGGACGGGTGGTACCAAGAGACCCAGTACTTC
V: TRBV28; D: -; J: TRBJ1-5; size: many; CDR3: CASRGLGNQPQHF; DNA: TGTGCCAGCAGGGGATTGGGCAATCAGCCCCAGCATTTT
V: TRBV13; D: TRBD1; J: TRBJ1-2; size: many; CDR3: CASSKRTTGGLDYGYTF; DNA: TGTGCCAGCAGCAAGAGGACTACAGGGGGCTTGGACTATGGCTACACCTTC
V: TRBV7-8; D: -; J: TRBJ1-4; size: few; CDR3: CASSLGGRGGEKLFF; DNA: TGTGCCAGCAGCTTAGGGGGTAGGGGTGGTGAAAAACTGTTTTTT
V: TRBV6-4; D: TRBD1; J: TRBJ1-2; size: -; CDR3: CASRGQDNYGYTF; DNA: TGTGCCAGCAGGGGACAGGATAACTATGGCTACACCTTC
V: TRBV6-5; D: -; J: TRBJ1-4; size: many; CDR3: CASSYSGSKNEKLFF; DNA: TGTGCCAGCAGTTACTCGGGCAGTAAGAATGAAAAACTGTTTTTT
V: TRBV20-1; D: -; J: TRBJ2-3; size: few; CDR3: CSARILATGTDTQYF; DNA: TGCAGTGCTAGAATCCTGGCTACCGGCACAGATACGCAGTATTTT
V: TRBV19; D: -; J: TRBJ1-2; size: many; CDR3: CASTLDTRRGYTF; DNA: TGTGCCAGTACCCTTGACACCAGACGGGGCTACACCTTC
V: TRBV10-3; D: -; J: TRBJ2-4; size: many; CDR3: CAISESVSTGTQYF; DNA: TGTGCCATCAGTGAGTCTGTCTCGACAGGAACTCAGTACTTC
V: TRBV12-3/TRBV12-4; D: TRBD1; J: TRBJ1-5; size: many; CDR3: CASGTGVQPQHF; DNA: TGTGCCTCCGGGACAGGGGTTCAGCCCCAGCATTTT
V: TRBV19; D: -; J: TRBJ2-2; size: many; CDR3: CASSIQRTGELFF; DNA: TGTGCCAGTAGTATACAACGGACCGGGGAGCTGTTTTTT
V: TRBV2; D: -; J: TRBJ2-2; size: many; CDR3: CASSKQQANTGELFF; DNA: TGTGCCAGCAGTAAACAGCAAGCGAACACCGGGGAGCTGTTTTTT
V: TRBV7-2; D: -; J: TRBJ2-3; size: -; CDR3: CASSSQGQYF; DNA: TGTGCCAGCAGCTCTCAGGGGCAGTATTTT
V: TRBV18; D: -; J: TRBJ1-5; size: -; CDR3: CASSLENQPQLF; DNA: TGTGCCAGCTCCCTTGAGAATCAGCCCCAGCTTTTT
V: TRBV27; D: TRBD1; J: TRBJ2-2; size: -; CDR3: CASSLPGQGNGELFF; DNA: TGTGCCAGCAGTTTACCTGGACAGGGGAACGGGGAGCTGTTTTTT